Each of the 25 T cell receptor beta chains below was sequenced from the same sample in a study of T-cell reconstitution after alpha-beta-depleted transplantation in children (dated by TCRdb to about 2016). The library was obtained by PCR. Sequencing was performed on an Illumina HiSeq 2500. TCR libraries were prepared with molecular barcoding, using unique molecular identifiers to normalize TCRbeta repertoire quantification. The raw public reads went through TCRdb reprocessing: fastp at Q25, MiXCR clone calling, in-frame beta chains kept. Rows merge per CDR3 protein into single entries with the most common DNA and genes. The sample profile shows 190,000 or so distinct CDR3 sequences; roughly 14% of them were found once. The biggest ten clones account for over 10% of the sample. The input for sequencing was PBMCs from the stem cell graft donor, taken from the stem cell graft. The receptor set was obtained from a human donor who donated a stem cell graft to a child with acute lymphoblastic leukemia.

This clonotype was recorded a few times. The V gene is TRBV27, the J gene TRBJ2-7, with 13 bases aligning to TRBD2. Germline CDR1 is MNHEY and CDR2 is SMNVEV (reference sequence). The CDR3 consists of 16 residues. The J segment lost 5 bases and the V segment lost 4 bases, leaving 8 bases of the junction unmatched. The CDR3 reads CASSSRTSGSLHEQYF. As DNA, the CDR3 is TGTGCCAGCAGTTCACGGACTAGCGGGAGTCTCCACGAGCAGTACTTC.

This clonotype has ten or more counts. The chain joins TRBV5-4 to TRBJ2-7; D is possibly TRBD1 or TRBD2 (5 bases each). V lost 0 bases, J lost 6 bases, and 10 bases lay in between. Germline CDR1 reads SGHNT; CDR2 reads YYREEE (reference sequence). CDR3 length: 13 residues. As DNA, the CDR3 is TGTGCCAGCAGCTTGGCCTTGAGGGGCGAGCAGTACTTC. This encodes CASSLALRGEQYF.

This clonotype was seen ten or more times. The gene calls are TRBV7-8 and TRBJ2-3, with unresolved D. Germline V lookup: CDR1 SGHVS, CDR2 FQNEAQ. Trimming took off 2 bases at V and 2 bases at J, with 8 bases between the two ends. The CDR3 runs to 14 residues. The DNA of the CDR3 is TGTGCCAGCAGCTTAACCCTCGTCACAGATACGCAGTATTTT. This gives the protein CASSLTLVTDTQYF. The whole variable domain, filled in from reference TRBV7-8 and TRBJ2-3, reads GAGVSQSPRYKVAKRGQDVALRCDPISGHVSLFWYQQALGQGPEFLTYFQNEAQLDKSGLPSDRFFAERPEGSVSTLKIQRTQQEDSAVYLCASSLTLVTDTQYFGPGTRLTVL.

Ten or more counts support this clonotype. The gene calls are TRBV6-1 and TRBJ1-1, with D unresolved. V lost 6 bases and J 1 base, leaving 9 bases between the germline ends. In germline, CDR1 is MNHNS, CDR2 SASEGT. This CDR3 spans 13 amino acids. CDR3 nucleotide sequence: TGTGCCAGCAGGCCCCACAGGAACACTGAAGCTTTCTTT. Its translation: CASRPHRNTEAFF.

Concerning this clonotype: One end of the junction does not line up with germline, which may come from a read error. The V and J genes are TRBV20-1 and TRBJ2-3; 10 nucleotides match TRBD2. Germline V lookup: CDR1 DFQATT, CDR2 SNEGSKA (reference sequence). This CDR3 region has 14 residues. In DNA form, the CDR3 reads TGCAGTGCCTCACTAGCGGGAAGCATAGATACGCAGTATTTT. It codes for CSASLAGSIDTQYF.

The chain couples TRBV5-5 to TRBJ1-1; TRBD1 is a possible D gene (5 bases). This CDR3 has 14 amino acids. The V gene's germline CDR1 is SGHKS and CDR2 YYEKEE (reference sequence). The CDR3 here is CDTTTDSTNTEAFF. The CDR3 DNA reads TGTGACACGACTACCGACAGTACCAACACTGAAGCTTTCTTT.

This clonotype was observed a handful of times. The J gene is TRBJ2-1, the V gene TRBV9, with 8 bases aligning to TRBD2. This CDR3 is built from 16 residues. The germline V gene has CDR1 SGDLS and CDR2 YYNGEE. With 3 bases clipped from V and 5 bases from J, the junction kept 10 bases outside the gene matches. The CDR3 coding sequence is TGTGCCAGCAGCGCCCGCCTAGCGGGTGGAAACAATGAGCAGTTCTTC. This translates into CASSARLAGGNNEQFF.

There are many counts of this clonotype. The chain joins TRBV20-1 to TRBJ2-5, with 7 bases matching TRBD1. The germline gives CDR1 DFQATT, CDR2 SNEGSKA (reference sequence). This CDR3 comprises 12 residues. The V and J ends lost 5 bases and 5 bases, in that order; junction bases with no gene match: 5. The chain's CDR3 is CSALDRIETQYF. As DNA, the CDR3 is TGCAGTGCTCTGGACAGGATTGAGACCCAGTACTTC.

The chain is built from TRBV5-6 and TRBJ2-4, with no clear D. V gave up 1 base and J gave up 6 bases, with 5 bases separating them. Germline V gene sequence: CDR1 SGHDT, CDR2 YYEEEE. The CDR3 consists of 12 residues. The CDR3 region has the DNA TGTGCCAGCAGCTTGTCGGGAAACATTCAGTACTTC. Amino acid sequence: CASSLSGNIQYF.

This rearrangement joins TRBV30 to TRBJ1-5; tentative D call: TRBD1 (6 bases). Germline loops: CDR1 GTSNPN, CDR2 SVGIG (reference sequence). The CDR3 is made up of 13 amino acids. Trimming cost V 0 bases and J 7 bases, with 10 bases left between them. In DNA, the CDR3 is TGTGCCTGGAGTGTAGGGGGGCGGCAGCCCCAGCATTTT. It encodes CAWSVGGRQPQHF.

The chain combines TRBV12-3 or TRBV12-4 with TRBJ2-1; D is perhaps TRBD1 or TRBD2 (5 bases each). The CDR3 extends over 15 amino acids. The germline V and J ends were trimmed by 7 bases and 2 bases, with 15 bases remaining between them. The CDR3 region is CASIARDAAYNEQFF. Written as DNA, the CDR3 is TGTGCCAGCATTGCCCGGGACGCCGCCTACAATGAGCAGTTCTTC.

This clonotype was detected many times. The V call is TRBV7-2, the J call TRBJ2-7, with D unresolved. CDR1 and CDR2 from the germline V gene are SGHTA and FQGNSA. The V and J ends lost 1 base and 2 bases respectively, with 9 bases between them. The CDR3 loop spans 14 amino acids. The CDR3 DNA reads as TGTGCCAGCAGCTTAGGACACAGTACCTACGAGCAGTACTTC. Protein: CASSLGHSTYEQYF.

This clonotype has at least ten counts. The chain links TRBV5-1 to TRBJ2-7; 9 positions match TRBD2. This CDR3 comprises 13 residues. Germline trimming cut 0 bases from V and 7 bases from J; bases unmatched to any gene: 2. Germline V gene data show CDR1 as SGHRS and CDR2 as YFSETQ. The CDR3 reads CASSLVTSGEQYF. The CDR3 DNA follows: TGCGCCAGCAGCTTGGTGACTAGCGGAGAGCAGTACTTC.

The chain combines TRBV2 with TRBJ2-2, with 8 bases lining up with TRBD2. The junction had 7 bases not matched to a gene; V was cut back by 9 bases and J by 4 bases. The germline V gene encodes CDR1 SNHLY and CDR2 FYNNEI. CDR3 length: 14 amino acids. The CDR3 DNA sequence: TGTGCCAGTAGGACGGGAGGGAGCACCGGGGAGCTGTTTTTT. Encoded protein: CASRTGGSTGELFF. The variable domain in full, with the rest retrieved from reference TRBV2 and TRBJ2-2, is EPEVTQTPSHQVTQMGQEVILRCVPISNHLYFYWYRQILGQKVEFLVSFYNNEISEKSEIFDDQFSVERPDGSNFTLKIRSTKLEDSAMYFCASRTGGSTGELFFGEGSRLTVL.

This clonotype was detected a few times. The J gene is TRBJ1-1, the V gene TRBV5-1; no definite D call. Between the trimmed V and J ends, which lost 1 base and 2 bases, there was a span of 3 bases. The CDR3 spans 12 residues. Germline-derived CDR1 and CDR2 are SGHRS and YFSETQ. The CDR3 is CASSLINTEAFF. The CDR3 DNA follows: TGCGCCAGCAGCTTGATCAACACTGAAGCTTTCTTT.

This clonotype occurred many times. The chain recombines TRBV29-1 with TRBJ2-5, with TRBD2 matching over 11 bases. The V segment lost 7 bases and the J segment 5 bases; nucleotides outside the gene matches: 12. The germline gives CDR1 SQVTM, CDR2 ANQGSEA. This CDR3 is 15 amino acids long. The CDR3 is CSGGLAGGLEETQYF. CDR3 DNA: TGCAGCGGAGGACTAGCGGGTGGGTTAGAGGAGACCCAGTACTTC. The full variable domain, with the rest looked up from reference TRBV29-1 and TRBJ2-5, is SAVISQKPSRDICQRGTSLTIQCQVDSQVTMMFWYRQQPGQSLTLIATANQGSEATYESGFVIDKFPISRPNLTFSTLTVSNMSPEDSSIYLCSGGLAGGLEETQYFGPGTRLLVL.

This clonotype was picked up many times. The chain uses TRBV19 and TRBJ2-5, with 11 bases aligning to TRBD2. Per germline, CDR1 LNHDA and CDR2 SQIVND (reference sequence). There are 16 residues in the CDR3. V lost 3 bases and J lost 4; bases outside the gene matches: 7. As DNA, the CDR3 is TGTGCCAGTAGTATCCTATCGGGACTAGCGGTAGAGACCCAGTACTTC. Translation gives CASSILSGLAVETQYF.

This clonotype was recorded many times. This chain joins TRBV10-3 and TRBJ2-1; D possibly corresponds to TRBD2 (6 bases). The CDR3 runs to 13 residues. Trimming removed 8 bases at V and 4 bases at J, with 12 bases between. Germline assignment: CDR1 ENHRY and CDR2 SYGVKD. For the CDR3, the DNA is TGTGCCATCGGATTCGGAGGGTACAATGAGCAGTTCTTC. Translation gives CAIGFGGYNEQFF.

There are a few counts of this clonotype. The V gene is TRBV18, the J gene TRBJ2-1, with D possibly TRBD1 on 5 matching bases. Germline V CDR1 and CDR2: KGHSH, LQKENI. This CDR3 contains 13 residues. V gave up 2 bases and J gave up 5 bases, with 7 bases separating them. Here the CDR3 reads CASSPGADNEQFF. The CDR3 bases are TGTGCCAGCTCACCAGGGGCCGACAATGAGCAGTTCTTC.

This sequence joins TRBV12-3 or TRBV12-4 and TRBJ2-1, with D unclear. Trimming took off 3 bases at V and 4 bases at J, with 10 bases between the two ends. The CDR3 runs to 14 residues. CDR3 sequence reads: CASSFWAYYNEQFF. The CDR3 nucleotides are TGTGCCAGCAGTTTTTGGGCCTATTACAATGAGCAGTTCTTC.

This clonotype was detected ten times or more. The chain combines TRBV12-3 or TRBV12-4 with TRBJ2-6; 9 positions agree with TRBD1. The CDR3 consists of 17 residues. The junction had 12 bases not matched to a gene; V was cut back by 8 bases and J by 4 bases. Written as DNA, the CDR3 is TGTGCCAGCCATCCGGACAGGGGTCTGCGGGGGGCCAACGTCCTGACTTTC. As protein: CASHPDRGLRGANVLTF.

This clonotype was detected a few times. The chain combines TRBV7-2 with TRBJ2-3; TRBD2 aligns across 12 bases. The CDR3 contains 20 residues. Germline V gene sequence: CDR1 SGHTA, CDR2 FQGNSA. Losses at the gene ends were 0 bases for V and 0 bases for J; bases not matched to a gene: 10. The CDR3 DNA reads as TGTGCCAGCAGCTTAGCACCCGGGCTAGCGGGAGGGACTAGCACAGATACGCAGTATTTT. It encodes CASSLAPGLAGGTSTDTQYF.

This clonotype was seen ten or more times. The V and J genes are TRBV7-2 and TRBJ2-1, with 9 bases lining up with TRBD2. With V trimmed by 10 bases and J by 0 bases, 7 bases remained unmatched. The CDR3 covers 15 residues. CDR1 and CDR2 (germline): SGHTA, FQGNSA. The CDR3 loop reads CAKMGSGSSYNEQFF. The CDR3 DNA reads TGTGCCAAGATGGGTAGCGGGAGCTCCTACAATGAGCAGTTCTTC. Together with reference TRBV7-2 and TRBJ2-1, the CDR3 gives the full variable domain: GAGVSQSPSNKVTEKGKDVELRCDPISGHTALYWYRQSLGQGLEFLIYFQGNSAPDKSGLPSDRFSAERTGGSVSTLTIQRTQQEDSAVYLCAKMGSGSSYNEQFFGPGTRLTVL.

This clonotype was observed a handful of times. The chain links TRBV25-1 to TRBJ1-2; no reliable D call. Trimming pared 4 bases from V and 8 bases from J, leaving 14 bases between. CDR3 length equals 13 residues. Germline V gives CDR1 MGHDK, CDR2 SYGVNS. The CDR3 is CASSVQGLQGYTF. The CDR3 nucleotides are TGTGCCAGCAGTGTTCAAGGCTTACAGGGCTACACCTTC.

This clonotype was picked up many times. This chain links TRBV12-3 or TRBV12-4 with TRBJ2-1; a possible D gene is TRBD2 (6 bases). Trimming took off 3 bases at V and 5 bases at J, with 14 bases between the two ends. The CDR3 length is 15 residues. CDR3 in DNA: TGTGCCAGCAGTTTTCCCTCGGGACTCGACAATGAGCAGTTCTTC. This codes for CASSFPSGLDNEQFF.